There are a few counts of the clone carrying this T cell receptor (beta chain). The sample originates from a study of naive and memory T cell subsets. V dropped 0 bases and J dropped 2 bases, with 21 bases sitting between them. The CDR3 runs 19 residues. Germline V gene lookup returns CDR1 SGHRS and CDR2 YFSETQ. Four PCR rounds used nested alpha and beta constant region primers plus the SP2 primer. TCRdb re-analysed the 5' RACE reads in MiXCR, keeping a single row per CDR3 protein. The sample consists of about 62,000 distinct CDR3 sequences, more than 6% of them appearing once. A UMI-containing oligonucleotide was joined by 3' ligation to the TCR cDNA template.

This sequence joins TRBV5-1 and TRBJ1-3; D may be TRBD1 (6 bases). This clonotype originated in a female donor in good health. The DNA for the CDR3 is TGCGCCAGCAGCTTGGGCTGGAAAACACAGGGCCTCACTGGAAACACCATATATTTT. Amino acid sequence: CASSLGWKTQGLTGNTIYF.